Listed below are T cell receptor beta chains from one sample, sequenced in a study of blood T cells in healthy people across ages. TCRdb analysed the 5' RACE reads with MiXCR anew, one entry per CDR3 protein. The profile covers just under 750,000 distinct CDR3 sequences, with about 20% appearing a single time and roughly 22% taken by the ten largest. Input material: blood. Receptors originate from a man aged 65-85 years in good health. The CDR3 runs from the conserved cysteine through the conserved F or W. The D gene is left open where the match is weak. Clone size, where shown, is once, few, many, or a class for clones that have expanded.

clone_size,cdr3_length,d_call,j_call,v_call,cdr3_aa,cdr3_nt
-,16,-,TRBJ2-1,TRBV24-1,CATSRGAHSSYNEQFF,TGTGCCACCAGTCGCGGGGCCCATAGCTCCTACAATGAGCAGTTCTTC
few,16,-,TRBJ2-5,TRBV15,CATSRDIRGYQETQYF,TGTGCCACCAGCAGAGATATTAGGGGGTACCAAGAGACCCAGTACTTC
-,13,-,TRBJ2-2,TRBV12-3/TRBV12-4,CATRGTAAGELFF,TGTGCCACCCGAGGGACTGCGGCGGGGGAGCTGTTTTTT
many,13,-,TRBJ1-2,TRBV7-9,CASSLGLDYGYTF,TGTGCCAGCAGCTTAGGGCTAGACTATGGCTACACCTTC
few,16,TRBD2,TRBJ2-1,TRBV27,CASSYPSGRAGYEQFF,TGTGCCAGCAGTTACCCTAGCGGGAGGGCCGGGTATGAGCAGTTCTTC
-,15,TRBD2,TRBJ2-3,TRBV20-1,CSASGVAGGSHTQYF,TGCAGTGCTAGCGGAGTAGCGGGGGGATCGCATACGCAGTATTTT
few,14,TRBD2,TRBJ2-5,TRBV7-8,CASSPDSGGETQYF,TGTGCCAGCAGCCCTGATTCCGGGGGGGAGACCCAGTACTTC
-,16,TRBD1,TRBJ1-2,TRBV6-1,CASTGLVTGVSYGYTF,TGTGCCAGCACTGGGCTTGTGACAGGGGTAAGCTATGGCTACACCTTC
few,13,TRBD1,TRBJ1-1,TRBV20-1,CSARVPGGTEAFF,TGCAGTGCTAGAGTACCAGGGGGGACTGAAGCTTTCTTT
-,17,-,TRBJ2-1,TRBV7-9,CASSPLARGAINNEQFF,TGTGCCAGCAGCCCCTTGGCGAGGGGGGCTATCAACAATGAGCAGTTCTTC
many,12,-,TRBJ1-2,TRBV5-1,CASSPEGYGYTF,TGCGCCAGCAGCCCGGAGGGCTATGGCTACACCTTC
-,16,-,TRBJ1-1,TRBV5-1,CASSSLRQGQNTEAFF,TGCGCCAGCAGCTCTCTTCGGCAGGGGCAGAACACTGAAGCTTTCTTT
-,13,TRBD1,TRBJ1-6,TRBV28,CASRGQTNSPLHF,TGTGCCAGCAGGGGACAGACAAATTCACCCCTCCACTTT
-,13,-,TRBJ2-3,TRBV7-2,CASSRPWGDTQYF,TGTGCCAGCAGCCGACCCTGGGGAGATACGCAGTATTTT
-,15,-,TRBJ2-1,TRBV12-3/TRBV12-4,CASTLTSGGVNEQFF,TGTGCCAGCACCCTGACTAGTGGGGGAGTAAATGAGCAGTTCTTC
few,13,TRBD1,TRBJ2-5,TRBV10-3,CATQGAVEETQYF,TGTGCCACTCAGGGGGCTGTAGAAGAGACCCAGTACTTC
many,14,-,TRBJ2-7,TRBV12-3/TRBV12-4,CASSPRQVSNEQYF,TGTGCCAGCAGTCCGCGACAGGTCTCCAACGAGCAGTACTTC
few,16,-,TRBJ1-2,TRBV5-5,CASSSPGGAQIGGYTF,TGTGCCAGCAGCAGTCCCGGGGGAGCGCAGATTGGCGGCTACACCTTC
once,14,-,TRBJ2-3,TRBV20-1,CSAPRKAVTDTQYF,TGCAGTGCCCCTCGAAAAGCGGTCACAGATACGCAGTATTTT
-,16,TRBD2,TRBJ2-3,TRBV12-3/TRBV12-4,CASGLAGGPSTDTQYF,TGTGCCAGCGGGCTAGCGGGGGGGCCTTCCACAGATACGCAGTATTTT
few,15,-,TRBJ2-4,TRBV3-1,CASSNSGLAKNIQYF,TGTGCCAGCAGTAACAGTGGGTTGGCCAAAAACATTCAGTACTTC
few,13,-,TRBJ2-5,TRBV29-1,CSVRYGLGETQYF,TGCAGCGTTCGATACGGACTGGGGGAGACCCAGTACTTC
-,12,-,TRBJ2-5,TRBV24-1,CATWSGRETQYF,TGTGCCACCTGGAGCGGTCGGGAGACCCAGTACTTC
-,13,-,TRBJ2-3,TRBV28,CASMRGGTDTQYF,TGTGCCAGCATGCGAGGTGGGACAGATACGCAGTATTTT
-,14,-,TRBJ2-1,TRBV14,CASSPATLYNEQFF,TGTGCCAGCAGCCCAGCGACCCTTTACAATGAGCAGTTCTTC
few,13,-,TRBJ2-3,TRBV28,CASTGGARDTQYF,TGTGCCAGCACTGGCGGGGCCCGAGATACGCAGTATTTT
-,14,-,TRBJ2-3,TRBV20-1,CSAEGGAGTDTQYF,TGCAGTGCGGAGGGGGGGGCAGGCACAGATACGCAGTATTTT
many,16,TRBD1,TRBJ2-6,TRBV5-1,CASTRTGDGGANVLTF,TGCGCCAGCACGAGAACAGGGGATGGTGGGGCCAACGTCCTGACTTTC
-,15,TRBD2,TRBJ2-1,TRBV13,CASQDTGTKWNEQFF,TGTGCCAGCCAGGACACCGGGACTAAGTGGAATGAGCAGTTCTTC
-,21,-,TRBJ1-3,TRBV7-8,CASSLASAGVPKMWSGNTIYF,TGTGCCAGCAGCTTAGCATCAGCTGGGGTTCCCAAAATGTGGTCTGGAAACACCATATATTTT
few,15,-,TRBJ2-1,TRBV2,CANKQLGSGTNEQFF,TGTGCCAACAAACAACTCGGATCAGGTACCAATGAGCAGTTCTTC
few,12,-,TRBJ2-5,TRBV10-3,CAIRGGGETQYF,TGTGCCATCAGAGGGGGGGGAGAGACCCAGTACTTC
few,12,-,TRBJ2-5,TRBV12-3/TRBV12-4,CASSLPPETQYF,TGTGCCAGCAGTTTGCCCCCAGAGACCCAGTACTTC
few,15,TRBD1,TRBJ1-4,TRBV6-5,CASGLTLGTGEKLFF,TGTGCCAGCGGACTCACGCTAGGGACAGGGGAAAAACTGTTTTTT
-,14,TRBD2,TRBJ2-1,TRBV14,CAGSLTKREEDQFF,TGTGCCGGCAGCCTGACCAAGCGGGAAGAAGATCAGTTCTTC
few,16,-,TRBJ2-4,TRBV28,CASRPLPQVAKNIQYF,TGTGCCAGCAGACCCCTGCCCCAGGTAGCCAAAAACATTCAGTACTTC
-,14,TRBD1,TRBJ1-4,TRBV11-2,CASRWTGGHEKLFF,TGTGCCAGCAGATGGACAGGGGGGCACGAAAAACTGTTTTTT
few,15,-,TRBJ1-1,TRBV5-1,CASSLLEGEGTGAFF,TGCGCCAGCAGCTTACTAGAAGGGGAGGGGACTGGAGCTTTCTTT
-,12,-,TRBJ2-2,TRBV6-5,CASSYSTGELFF,TGTGCCAGCAGTTACTCCACCGGGGAGCTGTTTTTT
-,15,-,TRBJ2-7,TRBV14,CASSQGLGGLYEQYF,TGTGCCAGCAGCCAAGGTCTCGGGGGGCTGTACGAGCAGTACTTC
-,11,-,TRBJ2-5,TRBV7-9,CASTAGKTQYF,TGTGCCAGCACCGCCGGAAAGACCCAGTACTTC
few,13,-,TRBJ2-7,TRBV20-1,CSAISSLTYEQYF,TGCAGTGCTATATCTAGTCTCACCTACGAGCAGTACTTC
-,12,-,TRBJ1-3,TRBV5-5,CASSLTSGTIYF,TGTGCCAGCAGCTTAACGTCAGGGACCATATATTTT
-,17,TRBD2,TRBJ2-1,TRBV20-1,CSAPGTSGISSYNEQFF,TGCAGTGCTCCCGGGACTAGCGGGATCTCCTCCTACAATGAGCAGTTCTTC